A single sample gave rise to the 2 T cell receptor beta chains below, sequenced in a study of cytomegalovirus exposure and HLA in healthy donors. Assay used: immunoSEQ multiplex PCR; TCRdb lists only in-frame clones, some missing. The table has 250,000 to 400,000 clones, nearly 90% seen once; the top ten hold around 0.96%. The material sequenced was PBMCs. The receptors were gathered from a man younger than 45 in good health and CMV-seronegative.

The chain uses TRBV6-6 and TRBJ1-6; TRBD1 is a possible D gene (5 bases). CDR1 MNHNY and CDR2 SVGAGI come from the germline V gene (reference sequence). Deletions cut 4 bases from V and 7 bases from J, with 5 bases between. This CDR3 region has 12 residues. CDR3 in DNA: TGTGCCAGCAGTTCAGGGAATTCACCCCTCCACTTT. It specifies CASSSGNSPLHF.

The chain is built from TRBV25-1 and TRBJ2-1, with 8 bases matching TRBD2. The V gene end was trimmed by 6 bases and the J gene end by 4 bases; junction bases not matched to a gene: 8. The germline gives CDR1 MGHDK, CDR2 SYGVNS. This CDR3 has 15 amino acids. CDR3 protein: CASSPWTSQYNEQFF. CDR3 bases: TGTGCCAGCAGCCCATGGACTAGCCAATACAATGAGCAGTTCTTC.